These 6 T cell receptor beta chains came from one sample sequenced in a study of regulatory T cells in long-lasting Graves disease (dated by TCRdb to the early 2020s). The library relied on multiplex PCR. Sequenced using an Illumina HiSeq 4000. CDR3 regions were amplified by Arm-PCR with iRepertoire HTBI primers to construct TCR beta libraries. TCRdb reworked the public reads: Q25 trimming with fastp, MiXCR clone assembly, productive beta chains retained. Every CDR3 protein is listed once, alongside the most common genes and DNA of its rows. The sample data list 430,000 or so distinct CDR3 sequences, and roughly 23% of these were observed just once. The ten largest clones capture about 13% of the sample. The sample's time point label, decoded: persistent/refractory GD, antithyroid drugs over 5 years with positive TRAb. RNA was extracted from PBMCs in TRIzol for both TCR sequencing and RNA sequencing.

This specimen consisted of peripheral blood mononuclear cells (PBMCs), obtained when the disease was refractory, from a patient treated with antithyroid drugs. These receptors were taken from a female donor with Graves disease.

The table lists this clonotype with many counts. The CDR3 DNA follows: TGTGCCAGCAGACCTCCAGTGGGCGGGAACACTGAAGCTTTCTTT. It is translated as CASRPPVGGNTEAFF. The rearrangement uses TRBV28 and TRBJ1-1; the D is unclear. The CDR3 consists of 15 residues. V was shortened by 6 bases and J by 1 base, with 15 bases between the two germline ends. Germline lookup yields CDR1 MDHEN and CDR2 SYDVKM.

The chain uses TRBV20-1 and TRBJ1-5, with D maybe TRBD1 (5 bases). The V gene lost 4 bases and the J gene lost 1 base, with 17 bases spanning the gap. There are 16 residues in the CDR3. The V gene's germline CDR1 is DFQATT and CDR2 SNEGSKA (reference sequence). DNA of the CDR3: TGCAGTGCTACGCTCGGGGGGTTTGAAAGCAATCAGCCCCAGCATTTT. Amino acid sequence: CSATLGGFESNQPQHF.

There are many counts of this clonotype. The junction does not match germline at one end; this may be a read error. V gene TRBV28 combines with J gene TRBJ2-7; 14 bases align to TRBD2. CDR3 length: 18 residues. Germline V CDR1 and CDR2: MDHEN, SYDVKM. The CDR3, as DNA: TGTGCCAGCAGCTCTCAGAGACTAGCGGGAGGGTTCTCCCACGAGCAGTACTTC. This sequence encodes CASSSQRLAGGFSHEQYF.

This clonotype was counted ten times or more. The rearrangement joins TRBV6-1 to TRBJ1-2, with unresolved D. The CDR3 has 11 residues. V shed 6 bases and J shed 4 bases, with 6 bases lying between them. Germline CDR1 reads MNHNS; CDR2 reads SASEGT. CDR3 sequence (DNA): TGTGCCAGCAGGTTTGGCTATGGCTACACCTTC. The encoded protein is CASRFGYGYTF.

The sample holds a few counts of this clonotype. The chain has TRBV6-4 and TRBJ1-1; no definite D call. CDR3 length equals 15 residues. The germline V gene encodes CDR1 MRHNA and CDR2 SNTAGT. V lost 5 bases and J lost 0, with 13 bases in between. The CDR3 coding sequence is TGTGCCAGCAGTTACGGGCAGATCATGAACACTGAAGCTTTCTTT. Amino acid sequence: CASSYGQIMNTEAFF.

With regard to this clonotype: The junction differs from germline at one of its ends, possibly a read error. CDR3 sequence reads: CTSTNILWGTGANVLTF. CDR3 nucleotide sequence: TGTACCAGTACCAATATTCTGTGGGGGACTGGGGCCAACGTCCTGACTTTC. The chain links TRBV19 to TRBJ2-6; D may be TRBD1 or TRBD2 (5 bases each). Germline V lookup: CDR1 LNHDA, CDR2 SQIVND (reference sequence). This CDR3 has 17 residues.